This TCR beta chain was identified in a study of neoadjuvant anti-PD-1 for oral cavity cancer. Sequencing was performed with immunoSEQ multiplex PCR; in TCRdb, only in-frame clones are kept and a portion is missing. The sample shows around 14,000 clones, approximately 70% of them seen only once. This CDR3 is built from 14 residues. Looked up from germline, CDR1 is SGHRS and CDR2 is YFSETQ. Unmatched junction bases numbered 13, after V lost 7 bases and J lost 9 bases. Time point described: after neoadjuvant nivolumab, at surgical resection. Cohort: HPV-negative, locally advanced oral cavity squamous cell carcinoma patients.

V and J are TRBV5-1 and TRBJ2-1; 7 nucleotides match TRBD2. The material sequenced was PBMCs, taken after nivolumab (anti-PD-1) treatment. This TCR came from a person aged 35 to 85 with oral cavity squamous cell carcinoma. The CDR3 spells CASQIWEGPGEQFF. The DNA of the CDR3 is TGCGCCAGCCAGATCTGGGAGGGCCCGGGTGAGCAGTTCTTC.